Listed below are T cell receptor beta chains from one sample, sequenced in a study of OX40 agonist ivuxolimab in advanced cancers. Here immunoSEQ multiplex PCR was the method, and the copy in TCRdb shows in-frame clones only, minus some. This sample carries around 55,000 clones, roughly nine tenths of them seen once, and the ten largest clones take roughly an eighth. The material was CD4+ or CD8+ T cells sorted from blood, obtained in a trial of the OX40 agonist ivuxolimab. The receptors derive from an adult with an advanced solid tumor such as melanoma, head and neck, liver or kidney cancer. CDR3s include the opening cysteine and the closing phenylalanine or tryptophan. The order of the fields is CDR3 length, D gene, J gene, clone size, V gene, CDR3 protein, CDR3 DNA. A D gene is named only where the DNA matches it firmly. Expanded clones are given a class, and other clones once, few, many or no size at all.

>15|.|TRBJ2-5|.|TRBV6-5
CASSPWTQKEETQYF
TGTGCCAGCAGCCCCTGGACTCAGAAAGAGGAGACCCAGTACTTC
>12|.|TRBJ2-1|.|TRBV7-3
CASSFSSNEQFF
TGTGCCAGCAGCTTCAGTTCCAATGAGCAGTTCTTC
>15|.|TRBJ1-5|.|TRBV28
CASSPLAASNQPQHF
TGTGCCAGCAGTCCCCTCGCGGCTAGCAATCAGCCCCAGCATTTT
>15|.|TRBJ1-6|.|TRBV13
CASSEVRGPNSPLHF
TGTGCCAGCAGCGAAGTGCGGGGACCCAATTCACCCCTCCACTTT
>16|TRBD2|TRBJ2-2|.|TRBV7-9
CASSPRAAGVTGELFF
TGTGCCAGCAGCCCTAGGGCGGCGGGAGTTACCGGGGAGCTGTTTTTT
>16|.|TRBJ2-3|.|TRBV2
CASSEAWVDGKDTQYF
TGTGCCAGCAGTGAAGCGTGGGTTGACGGGAAAGATACGCAGTATTTT
>13|.|TRBJ1-6|few|TRBV5-4
CASSLNGDEALHF
TGTGCCAGCAGCTTGAACGGTGACGAGGCCCTCCACTTT
>14|TRBD2|TRBJ2-1|once|TRBV27
CASVAGNGFGEQFF
TGTGCCAGCGTAGCGGGGAATGGCTTCGGTGAGCAGTTCTTC
>12|.|TRBJ2-3|.|TRBV27
CASSLLGDTQYF
TGTGCCAGCAGTCTGTTGGGTGATACGCAGTATTTT
>15|.|TRBJ1-5|.|TRBV19
CASSPRPVGNQPQHF
TGTGCCAGTAGTCCCAGGCCAGTAGGCAATCAGCCCCAGCATTTT
>13|TRBD1|TRBJ1-5|.|TRBV27
CASSLTGAQPQHF
TGTGCCAGCAGTTTGACAGGGGCTCAGCCCCAGCATTTT
>15|.|TRBJ1-2|.|TRBV28
CASAVRGDPNYGYTF
TGTGCCTCAGCTGTAAGGGGAGATCCTAACTATGGCTACACCTTC
>16|.|TRBJ1-2|.|TRBV6-1
CASSAAGGAIYYGYTF
TGTGCCAGCAGTGCAGCGGGAGGGGCGATATACTATGGCTACACCTTC
>16|TRBD2|TRBJ2-1|.|TRBV7-9
CASSFGAGGTYNEQFF
TGTGCCAGCAGCTTCGGAGCGGGAGGAACGTACAATGAGCAGTTCTTC
>14|.|TRBJ2-1|.|TRBV5-1
CASSEDGAYNEQFF
TGCGCCAGCAGCGAGGACGGTGCCTACAATGAGCAGTTCTTC
>14|.|TRBJ2-1|.|TRBV7-9
CASSLAYPYNEQFF
TGTGCCAGCAGCTTAGCGTACCCCTACAATGAGCAGTTCTTC
>18|TRBD2|TRBJ2-2|.|TRBV9
CASSGSRGLAGDTGELFF
TGTGCCAGCAGCGGGTCCAGGGGACTAGCGGGGGACACCGGGGAGCTGTTTTTT
>13|.|TRBJ2-7|.|TRBV28
CASSLRGSHEQYF
TGTGCCAGCAGTTTGCGAGGGAGCCACGAGCAGTACTTC
>14|.|TRBJ2-1|.|TRBV28
CASSLTTLYNEQFF
TGTGCCAGCAGTTTGACCACGCTGTACAATGAGCAGTTCTTC
>17|TRBD1|TRBJ1-2|.|TRBV11-2
CASSSRTGKITDYGYTF
TGTGCCAGCAGCTCCCGGACAGGGAAGATTACGGACTATGGCTACACCTTC
>14|.|TRBJ2-7|.|TRBV19
CASSMVGPYYEQYF
TGTGCCAGTAGTATGGTTGGCCCATACTACGAGCAGTACTTC
>17|.|TRBJ2-1|.|TRBV27
CASSLYERAGIYNEQFF
TGTGCCAGCAGTTTGTACGAGCGGGCGGGGATCTACAATGAGCAGTTCTTC
>14|TRBD2|TRBJ2-3|.|TRBV27
CASSLGAGGDTQYF
TGTGCCAGCAGTTTGGGAGCGGGAGGCGATACGCAGTATTTT
>16|TRBD2|TRBJ2-5|once|TRBV7-2
CASSLLSGGRGETQYF
TGTGCCAGCAGCTTACTAAGCGGGGGACGAGGGGAGACCCAGTACTTC
>16|.|TRBJ1-5|.|TRBV19
CASSPRGGSRRQPQHF
TGTGCCAGTAGTCCCCGGGGCGGGAGTCGGAGGCAGCCCCAGCATTTT
>14|TRBD2|TRBJ2-1|once|TRBV2
CASRGTSGRNEQFF
TGTGCCAGCAGGGGGACTAGCGGGAGAAATGAGCAGTTCTTC
>11|.|TRBJ2-3|.|TRBV7-9
CASLTSDTQYF
TGTGCCAGCTTGACGTCAGATACGCAGTATTTT
>17|TRBD2|TRBJ2-5|.|TRBV7-8
CASSLLRGLAGVETQYF
TGTGCCAGCAGCTTACTAAGGGGACTAGCGGGAGTAGAGACCCAGTACTTC
>13|.|TRBJ1-2|.|TRBV5-6
CASSLSGPYGYTF
TGTGCCAGCAGCTTGAGCGGGCCCTATGGCTACACCTTC
>12|.|TRBJ1-2|.|TRBV7-8
CASSLGGDGYTF
TGTGCCAGCAGCTTAGGAGGGGATGGCTACACCTTC
>18|TRBD2|TRBJ2-1|.|TRBV13
CASSPSGLAELVRDEQFF
TGTGCCAGCAGCCCATCGGGACTAGCGGAGCTTGTCAGGGATGAGCAGTTCTTC
>15|.|TRBJ2-1|once|TRBV7-8
CASSLGNGKNNEQFF
TGTGCCAGCAGCTTAGGGAACGGGAAAAACAATGAGCAGTTCTTC
>16|TRBD2|TRBJ2-3|.|TRBV6-5
CASSYSTSGGRGTQYF
TGTGCCAGCAGTTACTCGACTAGCGGGGGTAGGGGTACGCAGTATTTT